The present T cell receptor beta chain was sequenced within a study of vaccination effects on CD4 cells after COVID-19. ViraFEST expansion of antigen-specific CD4+ T cells with viral peptide pools preceded sequencing. The culture ran for 10 days before CD4+ T cells were isolated. Two doses of either BNT162b2 or mRNA-1273 were given to each participant. Vaccinated recipients, who were negative for nucleocapsid antibodies, had no history of SARS-CoV-2 infection. Cultures used 2.1 million or so PBMC per well, approximately 10 IU/ml IL-2 and approximately 10 ug/ml peptides. IL-2 medium took the place of half the medium on both days 3 and 7. Turning to this clone: The antigen remains undetermined.

TCRdb's table, derived via immunoSEQ multiplex PCR, lists solely in-frame clones and lacks some. The data contain about 24,000 clones, more than 60% of them singletons. Germline lookup yields CDR1 LGHDT and CDR2 YNNKEL (reference sequence). The CDR3 length is 13 residues. V was shortened by 7 bases and J by 0 bases, with 10 bases between the two germline ends. The chain employs TRBV3-1 (or the pseudogene TRBV3-2) and TRBJ2-7; D ambiguous. The origin of this receptor is a human donor who received a COVID-19 vaccine. Material: CD4+ T cells from PBMCs cultured with SARS-CoV-2 spike peptides, obtained after COVID-19 vaccination. CDR3 region: CASIRAGSYEQYF. The CDR3 DNA is TGTGCCAGCATCCGGGCCGGCTCCTACGAGCAGTACTTC.